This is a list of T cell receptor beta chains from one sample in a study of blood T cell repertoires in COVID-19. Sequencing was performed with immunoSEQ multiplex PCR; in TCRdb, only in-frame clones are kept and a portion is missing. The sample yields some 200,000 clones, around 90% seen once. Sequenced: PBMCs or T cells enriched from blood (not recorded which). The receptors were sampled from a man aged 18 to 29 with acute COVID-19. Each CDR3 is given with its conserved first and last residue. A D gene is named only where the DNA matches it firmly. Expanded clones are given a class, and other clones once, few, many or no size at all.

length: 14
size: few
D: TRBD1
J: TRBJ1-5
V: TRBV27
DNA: TGTGCCAGCAGTCCCGGGACAGGGGAACAGCCCCAGCATTTT
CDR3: CASSPGTGEQPQHF

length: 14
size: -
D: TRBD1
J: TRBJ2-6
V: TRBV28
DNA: TGTGCCAGTTCAGGGGGCGGTGGGGCCAACGTCCTGACTTTC
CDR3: CASSGGGGANVLTF

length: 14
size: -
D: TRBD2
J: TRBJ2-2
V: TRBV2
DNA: TGTGCCAGCAGTGATAGCGGGAGTTCCGGGGAGCTGTTTTTT
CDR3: CASSDSGSSGELFF

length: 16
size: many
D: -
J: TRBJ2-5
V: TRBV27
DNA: TGTGCCAGCAGTTTAGCCTGGGCTATGGCGGGGGAGACCCAGTACTTC
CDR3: CASSLAWAMAGETQYF

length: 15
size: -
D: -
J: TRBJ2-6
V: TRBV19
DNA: TGTGCCAGTAGTATAGATCATTCTGGGGCCAACGTCCTGACTTTC
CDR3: CASSIDHSGANVLTF

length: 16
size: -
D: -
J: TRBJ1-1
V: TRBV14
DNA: TGTGCCAGCAGCCAAGCGAGGAGAAACCCGAACACTGAAGCTTTCTTT
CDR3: CASSQARRNPNTEAFF

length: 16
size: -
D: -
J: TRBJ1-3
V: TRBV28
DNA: TGTGCCAGCAGTTTATTGGGCCGTTTGGGTGGAAACACCATATATTTT
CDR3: CASSLLGRLGGNTIYF

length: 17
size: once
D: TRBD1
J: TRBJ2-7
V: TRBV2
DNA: TGTGCCAGCAGTGAAGCGGCCCCGGGACAGGGAGCCTACGAGCAGTACTTC
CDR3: CASSEAAPGQGAYEQYF

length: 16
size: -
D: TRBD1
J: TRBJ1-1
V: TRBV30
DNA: TGTGCCTGGAGTGGCGGACAGGGGGTGCGGAACACTGAAGCTTTCTTT
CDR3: CAWSGGQGVRNTEAFF

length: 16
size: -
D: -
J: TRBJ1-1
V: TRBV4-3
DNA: TGCGCCAGCAGCCAAGATTGGCAGGGCTCGAACACTGAAGCTTTCTTT
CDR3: CASSQDWQGSNTEAFF

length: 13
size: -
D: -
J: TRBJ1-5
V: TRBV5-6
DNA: TGTGCCAGCAGCAGACAGAGAAATCAGCCCCAGCATTTT
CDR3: CASSRQRNQPQHF

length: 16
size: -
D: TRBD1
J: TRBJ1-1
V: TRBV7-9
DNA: TGTGCCAGCAGCGCCGCAAGGGGACAGTTGAACACTGAAGCTTTCTTT
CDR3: CASSAARGQLNTEAFF

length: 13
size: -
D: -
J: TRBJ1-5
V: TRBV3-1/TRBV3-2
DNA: TGTGCCAGCAGCCTAGGGGACAATCAGCCCCAGCATTTT
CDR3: CASSLGDNQPQHF

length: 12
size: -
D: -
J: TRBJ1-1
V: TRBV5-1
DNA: TGCGCCAGCAGCTTGGGCGTTACTGAAGCTTTCTTT
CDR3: CASSLGVTEAFF

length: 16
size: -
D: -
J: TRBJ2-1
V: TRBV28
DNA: TGTGCCAGCAGTCTTGGGCTCCTGAGCTCCTACAATGAGCAGTTCTTC
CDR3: CASSLGLLSSYNEQFF

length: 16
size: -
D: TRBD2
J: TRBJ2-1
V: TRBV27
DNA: TGTGCCAGCAGTTTATCCAGCGGGAGTACCTACAATGAGCAGTTCTTC
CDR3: CASSLSSGSTYNEQFF

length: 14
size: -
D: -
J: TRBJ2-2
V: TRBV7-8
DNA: TGTGCCAGCAGCTCAGATCCCGGGGGACGGGAGCTGTTTTTT
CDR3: CASSSDPGGRELFF

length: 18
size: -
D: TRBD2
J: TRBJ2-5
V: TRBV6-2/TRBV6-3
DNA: TGTGCCAGCAGTTACTCTCCTAGCGGGAGAGGTTGGGAAGAGACCCAGTACTTC
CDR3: CASSYSPSGRGWEETQYF

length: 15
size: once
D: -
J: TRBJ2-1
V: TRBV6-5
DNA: TGTGCCAGCAGTTTTGGGGCCTACTCCTACAATGAGCAGTTCTTC
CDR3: CASSFGAYSYNEQFF

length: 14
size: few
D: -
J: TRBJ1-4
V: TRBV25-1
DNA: TGTGCCAGCAGTCAAGACAGTATTAATGAAAAACTGTTTTTT
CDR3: CASSQDSINEKLFF

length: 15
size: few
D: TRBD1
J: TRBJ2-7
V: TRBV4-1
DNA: TGCGCCAGCAGCCCAGAGGGACAGGTCTCCTACGAGCAGTACTTC
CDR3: CASSPEGQVSYEQYF

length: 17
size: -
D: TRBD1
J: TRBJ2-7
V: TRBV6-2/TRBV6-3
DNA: TGTGCCAGCAGTCTAAGACCCAACAGACAGGGGGACTACGAGCAGTACTTC
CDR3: CASSLRPNRQGDYEQYF

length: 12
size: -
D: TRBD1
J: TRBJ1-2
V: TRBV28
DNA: TGTGCCATTGAAGGGGACAGTCTCGGCTACACCTTC
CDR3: CAIEGDSLGYTF

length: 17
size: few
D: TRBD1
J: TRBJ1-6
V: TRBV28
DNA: TGTGCCAGCAGTTTTTCCCCAGGGGGTGACCGTGATTCACCCCTCCACTTT
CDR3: CASSFSPGGDRDSPLHF

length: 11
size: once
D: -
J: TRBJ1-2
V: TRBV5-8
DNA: TGTGCCAGCAGCGCCCAGTATGGCTACACCTTC
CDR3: CASSAQYGYTF

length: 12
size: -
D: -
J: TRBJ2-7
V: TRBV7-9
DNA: TGTGCCAGCACCGGGCCAAAGGACGAGCAGTACTTC
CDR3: CASTGPKDEQYF

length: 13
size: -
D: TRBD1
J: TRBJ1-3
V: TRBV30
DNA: TGTGCCGGATGGACAGGGAGAGGAAACACCATATATTTT
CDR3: CAGWTGRGNTIYF

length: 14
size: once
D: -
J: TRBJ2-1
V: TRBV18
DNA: TGTGCCAGCTCACCCGAGAGGTCCTACAATGAGCAGTTCTTC
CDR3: CASSPERSYNEQFF

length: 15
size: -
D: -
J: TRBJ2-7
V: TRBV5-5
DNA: TGTGCCAGCAGCTTGAGGGGGTACCTCACCTACGAGCAGTACTTC
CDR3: CASSLRGYLTYEQYF

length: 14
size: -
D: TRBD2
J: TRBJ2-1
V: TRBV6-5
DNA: TGTGCCAGCAGTCTCGCCCGCGGGGGCAATGAGCAGTTCTTC
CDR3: CASSLARGGNEQFF

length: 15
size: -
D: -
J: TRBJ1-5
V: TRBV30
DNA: TGTGCCTGGAGTGTAGGTGGGCAGGGCGATCAGCCCCAGCATTTT
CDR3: CAWSVGGQGDQPQHF

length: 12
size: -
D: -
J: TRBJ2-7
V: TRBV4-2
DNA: TGTGCCAGCAGCCAAGACACCTACGAGCAGTACTTC
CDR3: CASSQDTYEQYF